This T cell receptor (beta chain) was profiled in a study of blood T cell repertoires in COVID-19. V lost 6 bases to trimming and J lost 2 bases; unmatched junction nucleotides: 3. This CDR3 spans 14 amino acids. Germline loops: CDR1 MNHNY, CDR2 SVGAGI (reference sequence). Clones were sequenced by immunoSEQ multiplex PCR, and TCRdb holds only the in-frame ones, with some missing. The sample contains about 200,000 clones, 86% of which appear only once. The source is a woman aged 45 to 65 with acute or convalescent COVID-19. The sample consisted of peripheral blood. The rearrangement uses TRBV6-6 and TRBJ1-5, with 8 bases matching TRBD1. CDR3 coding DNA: TGTGCCAGCAGATTGACAGGGGGCAATCAGCCCCAGCATTTT. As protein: CASRLTGGNQPQHF.